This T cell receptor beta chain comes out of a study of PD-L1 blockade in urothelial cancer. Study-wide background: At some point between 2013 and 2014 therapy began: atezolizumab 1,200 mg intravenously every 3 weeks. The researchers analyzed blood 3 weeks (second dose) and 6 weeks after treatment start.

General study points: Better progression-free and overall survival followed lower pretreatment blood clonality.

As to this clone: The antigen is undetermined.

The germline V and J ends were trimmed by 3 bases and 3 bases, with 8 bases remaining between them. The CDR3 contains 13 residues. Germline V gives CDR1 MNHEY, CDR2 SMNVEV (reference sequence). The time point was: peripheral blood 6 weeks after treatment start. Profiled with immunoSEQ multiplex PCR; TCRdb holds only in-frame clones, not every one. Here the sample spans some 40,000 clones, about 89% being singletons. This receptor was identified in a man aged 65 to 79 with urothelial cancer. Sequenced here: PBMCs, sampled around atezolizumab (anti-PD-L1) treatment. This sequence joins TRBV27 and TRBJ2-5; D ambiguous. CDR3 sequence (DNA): TGTGCCAGCAGTTTGGGCCGGAAAGAGACCCAGTACTTC. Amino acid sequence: CASSLGRKETQYF.